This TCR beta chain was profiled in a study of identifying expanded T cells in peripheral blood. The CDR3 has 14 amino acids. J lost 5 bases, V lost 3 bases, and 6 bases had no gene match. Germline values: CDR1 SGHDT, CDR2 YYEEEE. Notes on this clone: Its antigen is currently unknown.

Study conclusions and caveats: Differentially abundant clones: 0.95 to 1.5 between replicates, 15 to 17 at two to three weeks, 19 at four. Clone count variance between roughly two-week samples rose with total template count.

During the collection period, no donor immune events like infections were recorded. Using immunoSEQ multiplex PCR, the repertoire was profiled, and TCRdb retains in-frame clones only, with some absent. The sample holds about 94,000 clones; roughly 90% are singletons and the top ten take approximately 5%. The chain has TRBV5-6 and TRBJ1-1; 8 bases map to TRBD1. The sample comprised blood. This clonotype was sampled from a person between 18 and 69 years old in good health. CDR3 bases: TGTGCCAGCAGCTCCGGACAGGGCTGGACTGAAGCTTTCTTT. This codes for CASSSGQGWTEAFF.